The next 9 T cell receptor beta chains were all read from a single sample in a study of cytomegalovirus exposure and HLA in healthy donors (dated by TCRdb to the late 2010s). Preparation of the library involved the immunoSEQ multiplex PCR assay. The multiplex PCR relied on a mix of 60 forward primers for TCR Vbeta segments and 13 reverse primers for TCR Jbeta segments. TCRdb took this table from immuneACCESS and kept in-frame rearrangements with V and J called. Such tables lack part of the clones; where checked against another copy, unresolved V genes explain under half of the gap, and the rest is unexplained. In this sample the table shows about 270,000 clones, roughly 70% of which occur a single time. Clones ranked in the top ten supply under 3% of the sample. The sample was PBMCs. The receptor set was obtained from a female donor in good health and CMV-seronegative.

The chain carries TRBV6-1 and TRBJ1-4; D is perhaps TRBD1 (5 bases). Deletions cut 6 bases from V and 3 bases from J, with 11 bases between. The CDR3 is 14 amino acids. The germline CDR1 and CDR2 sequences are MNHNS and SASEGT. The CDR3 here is CASRGSGANEKLFF. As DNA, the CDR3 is TGTGCCAGCAGGGGGTCGGGGGCTAATGAAAAACTGTTTTTT.

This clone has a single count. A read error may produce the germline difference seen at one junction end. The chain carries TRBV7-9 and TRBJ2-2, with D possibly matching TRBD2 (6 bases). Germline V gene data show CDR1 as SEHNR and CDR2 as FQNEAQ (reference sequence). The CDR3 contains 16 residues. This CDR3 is CSSSLDFSGNTGELFF. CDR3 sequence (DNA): TGTTCCAGCAGCTTAGATTTTAGCGGAAACACCGGGGAGCTGTTTTTT.

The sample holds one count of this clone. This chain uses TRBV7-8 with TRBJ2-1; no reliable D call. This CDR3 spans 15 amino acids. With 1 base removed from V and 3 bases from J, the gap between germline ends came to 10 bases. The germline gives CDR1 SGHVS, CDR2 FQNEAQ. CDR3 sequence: CASSLERLLYNEQFF. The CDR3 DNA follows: TGTGCCAGCAGCTTAGAGCGCCTCCTCTACAATGAGCAGTTCTTC.

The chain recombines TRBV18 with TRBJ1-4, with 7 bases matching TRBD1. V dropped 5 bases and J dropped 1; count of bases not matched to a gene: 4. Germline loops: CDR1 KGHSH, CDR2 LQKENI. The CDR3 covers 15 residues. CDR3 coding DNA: TGTGCCAGCTCAGCCCGACAGGGAACTAATGAAAAACTGTTTTTT. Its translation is CASSARQGTNEKLFF.

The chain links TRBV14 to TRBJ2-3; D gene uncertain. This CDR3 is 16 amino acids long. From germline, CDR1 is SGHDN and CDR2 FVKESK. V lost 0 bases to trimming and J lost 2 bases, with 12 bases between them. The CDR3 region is CASSQDLVLFTDTQYF. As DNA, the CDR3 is TGTGCCAGCAGCCAAGACCTCGTACTATTCACAGATACGCAGTATTTT.

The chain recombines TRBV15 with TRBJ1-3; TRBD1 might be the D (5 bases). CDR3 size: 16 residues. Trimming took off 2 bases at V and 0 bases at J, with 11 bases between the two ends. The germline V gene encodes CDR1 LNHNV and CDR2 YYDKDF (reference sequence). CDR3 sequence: CATSRLTGLSGNTIYF. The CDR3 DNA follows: TGTGCCACCAGCAGACTCACAGGCCTCTCTGGAAACACCATATATTTT. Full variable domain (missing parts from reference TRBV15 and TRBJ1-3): DAMVIQNPRYQVTQFGKPVTLSCSQTLNHNVMYWYQQKSSQAPKLLFHYYDKDFNNEADTPDNFQSRRPNTSFCFLDIRSPGLGDTAMYLCATSRLTGLSGNTIYFGEGSWLTVV.

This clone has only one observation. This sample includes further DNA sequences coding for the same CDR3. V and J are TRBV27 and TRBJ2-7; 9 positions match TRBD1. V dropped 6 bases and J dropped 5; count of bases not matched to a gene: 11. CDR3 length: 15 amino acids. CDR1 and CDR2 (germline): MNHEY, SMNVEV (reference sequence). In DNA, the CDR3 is TGTGCCAGCAGACCAGACCGGGACAGGGTAGACGAGCAGTACTTC. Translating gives CASRPDRDRVDEQYF.

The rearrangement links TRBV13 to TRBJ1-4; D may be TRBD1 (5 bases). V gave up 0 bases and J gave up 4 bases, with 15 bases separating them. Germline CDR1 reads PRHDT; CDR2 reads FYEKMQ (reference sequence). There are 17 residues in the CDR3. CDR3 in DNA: TGTGCCAGCAGCTTAGGCCGCGGGGGACGGATTAATGAAAAACTGTTTTTT. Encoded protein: CASSLGRGGRINEKLFF.

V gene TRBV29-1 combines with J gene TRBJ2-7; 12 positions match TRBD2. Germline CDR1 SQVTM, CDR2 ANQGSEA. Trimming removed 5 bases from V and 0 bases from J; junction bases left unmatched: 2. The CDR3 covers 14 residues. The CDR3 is CSVLAGGISYEQYF. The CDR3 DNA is TGCAGCGTTCTAGCGGGAGGGATCTCCTACGAGCAGTACTTC.